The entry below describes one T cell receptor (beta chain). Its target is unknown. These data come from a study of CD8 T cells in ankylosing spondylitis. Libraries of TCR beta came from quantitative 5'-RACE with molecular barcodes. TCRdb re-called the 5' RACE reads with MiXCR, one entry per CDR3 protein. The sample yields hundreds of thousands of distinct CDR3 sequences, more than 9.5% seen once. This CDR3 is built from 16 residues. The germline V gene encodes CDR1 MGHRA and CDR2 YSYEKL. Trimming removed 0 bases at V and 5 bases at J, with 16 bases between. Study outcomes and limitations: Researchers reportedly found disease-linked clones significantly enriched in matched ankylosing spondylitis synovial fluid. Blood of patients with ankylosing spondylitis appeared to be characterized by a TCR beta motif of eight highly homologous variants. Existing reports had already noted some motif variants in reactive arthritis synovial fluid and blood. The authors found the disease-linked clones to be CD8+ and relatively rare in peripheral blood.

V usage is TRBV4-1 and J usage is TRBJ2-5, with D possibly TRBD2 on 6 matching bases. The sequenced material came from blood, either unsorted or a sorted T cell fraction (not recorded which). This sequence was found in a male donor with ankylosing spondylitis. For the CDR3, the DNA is TGCGCCAGCAGCCAAGATCACGTATCGGGGGAGGAGACCCAGTACTTC. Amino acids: CASSQDHVSGEETQYF.